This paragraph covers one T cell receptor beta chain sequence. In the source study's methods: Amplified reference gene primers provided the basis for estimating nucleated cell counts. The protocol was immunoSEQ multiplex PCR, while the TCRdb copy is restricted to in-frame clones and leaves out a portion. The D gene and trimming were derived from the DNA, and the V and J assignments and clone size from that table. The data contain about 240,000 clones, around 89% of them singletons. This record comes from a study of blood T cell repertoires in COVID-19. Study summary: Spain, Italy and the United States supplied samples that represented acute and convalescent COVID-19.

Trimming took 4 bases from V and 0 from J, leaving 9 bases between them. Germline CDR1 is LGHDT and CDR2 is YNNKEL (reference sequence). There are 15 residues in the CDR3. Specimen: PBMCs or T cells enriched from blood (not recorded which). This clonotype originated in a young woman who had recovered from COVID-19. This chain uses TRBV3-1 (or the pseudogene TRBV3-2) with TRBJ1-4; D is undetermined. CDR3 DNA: TGTGCCAGCAGCCCATACAGTGCAACTAATGAAAAACTGTTTTTT. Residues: CASSPYSATNEKLFF.